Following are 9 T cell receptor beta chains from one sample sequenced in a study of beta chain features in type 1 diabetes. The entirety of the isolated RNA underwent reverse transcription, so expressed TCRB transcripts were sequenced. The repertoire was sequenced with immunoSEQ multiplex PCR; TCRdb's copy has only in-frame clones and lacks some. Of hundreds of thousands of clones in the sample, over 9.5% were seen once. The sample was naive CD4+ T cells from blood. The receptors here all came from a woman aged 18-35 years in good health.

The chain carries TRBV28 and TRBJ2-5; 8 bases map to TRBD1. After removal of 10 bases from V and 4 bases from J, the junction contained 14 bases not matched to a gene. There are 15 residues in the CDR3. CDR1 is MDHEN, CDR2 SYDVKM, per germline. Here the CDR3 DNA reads TGTGCCACCCTTCCGAGACAGGGGTCTCGAGAGACCCAGTACTTC. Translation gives CATLPRQGSRETQYF.

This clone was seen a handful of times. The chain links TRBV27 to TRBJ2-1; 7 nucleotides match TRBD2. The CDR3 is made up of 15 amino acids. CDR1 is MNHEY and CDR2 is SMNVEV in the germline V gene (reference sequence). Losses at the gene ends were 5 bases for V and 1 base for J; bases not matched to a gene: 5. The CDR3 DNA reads TGTGCCAGCAGTGCCACGGGACTATCCTACAATGAGCAGTTCTTC. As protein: CASSATGLSYNEQFF.

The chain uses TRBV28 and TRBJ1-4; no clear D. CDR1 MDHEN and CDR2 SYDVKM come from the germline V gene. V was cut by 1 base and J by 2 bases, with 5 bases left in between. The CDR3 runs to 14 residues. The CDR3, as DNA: TGTGCCAGCAGTTTATTACGCACTAATGAAAAACTGTTTTTT. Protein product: CASSLLRTNEKLFF. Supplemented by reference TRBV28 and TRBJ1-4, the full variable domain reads DVKVTQSSRYLVKRTGEKVFLECVQDMDHENMFWYRQDPGLGLRLIYFSYDVKMKEKGDIPEGYSVSREKKERFSLILESASTNQTSMYLCASSLLRTNEKLFFGSGTQLSVL.

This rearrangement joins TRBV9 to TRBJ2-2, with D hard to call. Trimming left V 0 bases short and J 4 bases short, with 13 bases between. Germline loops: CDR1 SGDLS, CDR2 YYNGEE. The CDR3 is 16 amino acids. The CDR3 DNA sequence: TGTGCCAGCAGCGTAGACGGCAGACTCCCCACCGGGGAGCTGTTTTTT. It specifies CASSVDGRLPTGELFF.

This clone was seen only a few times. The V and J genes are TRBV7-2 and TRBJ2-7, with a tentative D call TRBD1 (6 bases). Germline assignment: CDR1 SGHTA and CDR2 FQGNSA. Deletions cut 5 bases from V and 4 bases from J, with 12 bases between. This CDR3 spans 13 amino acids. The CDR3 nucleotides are TGTGCCAGCAGCCTTCACAGGGTATACGAGCAGTACGTC. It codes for CASSLHRVYEQYV.

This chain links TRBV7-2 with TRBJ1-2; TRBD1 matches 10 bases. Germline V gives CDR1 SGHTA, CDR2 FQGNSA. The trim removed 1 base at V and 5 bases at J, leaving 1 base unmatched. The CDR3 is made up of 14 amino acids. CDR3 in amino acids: CASSLGDRGYGYTF. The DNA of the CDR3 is TGTGCCAGCAGCTTAGGGGACAGGGGATATGGCTACACCTTC.

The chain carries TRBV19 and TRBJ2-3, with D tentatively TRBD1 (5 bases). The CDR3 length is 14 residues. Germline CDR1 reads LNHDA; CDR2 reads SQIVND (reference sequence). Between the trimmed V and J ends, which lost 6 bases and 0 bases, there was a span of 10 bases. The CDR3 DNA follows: TGTGCCAGTAGAGATAGGGGTAGCACAGATACGCAGTATTTT. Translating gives CASRDRGSTDTQYF.

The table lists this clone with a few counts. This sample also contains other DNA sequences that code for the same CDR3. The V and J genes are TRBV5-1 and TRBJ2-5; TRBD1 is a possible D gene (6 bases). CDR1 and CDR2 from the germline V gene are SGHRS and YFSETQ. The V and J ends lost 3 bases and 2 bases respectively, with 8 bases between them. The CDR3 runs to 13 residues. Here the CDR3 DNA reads TGCGCCAGCAGCTCTCAGGGGCAAGAGACCCAGTACTTC. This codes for CASSSQGQETQYF. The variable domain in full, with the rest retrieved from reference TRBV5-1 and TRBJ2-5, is KAGVTQTPRYLIKTRGQQVTLSCSPISGHRSVSWYQQTPGQGLQFLFEYFSETQRNKGNFPGRFSGRQFSNSRSEMNVSTLELGDSALYLCASSSQGQETQYFGPGTRLLVL.

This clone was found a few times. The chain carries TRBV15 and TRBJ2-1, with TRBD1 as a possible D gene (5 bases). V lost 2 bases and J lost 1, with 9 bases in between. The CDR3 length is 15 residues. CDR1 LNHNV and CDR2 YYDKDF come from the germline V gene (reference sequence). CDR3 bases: TGTGCCACCAGCAGAAGACAGTGGTCCTACAATGAGCAGTTCTTC. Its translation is CATSRRQWSYNEQFF.